This T cell receptor (beta chain) stems from a study of T-cell reconstitution after alpha-beta-depleted transplantation in children. This CDR3 has 13 amino acids. V was cut by 0 bases and J by 3 bases, with 9 bases left in between. Germline CDR1 is DFQATT and CDR2 is SNEGSKA (reference sequence). Many counts were recorded for this clonotype. The authors prepared the TCRbeta library with unique molecular identifiers. One entry per CDR3 protein, called by TCRdb with MiXCR from the PCR reads. The repertoire has roughly 300,000 distinct CDR3 sequences, roughly 10% of them found once; the top ten carry 20% to 30%.

The source of this sequence is a male patient aged 2-15 years who had a stem cell transplant for chronic granulomatous disease, so the T cells may come from the graft donor. The input for sequencing was peripheral blood, taken 180 days after TCRalphabeta/CD19-depleted stem cell transplant. The chain recombines TRBV20-1 with TRBJ2-7; possible D gene TRBD1, 6 bases. The CDR3 DNA reads as TGCAGTGCTAGAGAGGGGGCGGGCTACGAGCAGTACTTC. It specifies CSAREGAGYEQYF.